These 15 T cell receptor beta chains were all obtained from the same sample, sequenced in a study of cytomegalovirus exposure and HLA in healthy donors. PCR amplification relied on 60 Vbeta primers (plus 13 Jbeta primers). The table came from immunoSEQ multiplex PCR; TCRdb's copy has only in-frame clones and leaves some out. Among roughly 130,000 clones listed, about four fifths were seen once. The sequenced sample was PBMCs. The receptors here all came from a human donor in good health.

The V call is TRBV27, the J call TRBJ1-1; D is unclear. The V and J ends lost 0 bases and 1 base respectively, with 6 bases between them. The V gene's germline CDR1 is MNHEY and CDR2 SMNVEV (reference sequence). The CDR3 contains 14 residues. The CDR3 loop reads CASSLSPRNTEAFF. In DNA, the CDR3 is TGTGCCAGCAGTTTATCCCCTCGGAACACTGAAGCTTTCTTT.

This clone has just one count. The chain employs TRBV18 and TRBJ2-1, with 8 nucleotides matching TRBD2. V lost 2 bases and J lost 2; bases outside the gene matches: 2. CDR3 length: 15 amino acids. Germline CDR1 KGHSH, CDR2 LQKENI. The DNA of the CDR3 is TGTGCCAGCTCACCAGGGCGGGGGGCCTACAATGAGCAGTTCTTC. Amino acids: CASSPGRGAYNEQFF.

This clone occurred a few times. The chain uses TRBV6-6 and TRBJ1-1, with unresolved D. Germline CDR1 MNHNY, CDR2 SVGAGI (reference sequence). The CDR3 is made up of 14 amino acids. Deletions cut 0 bases from V and 1 base from J, with 6 bases between. DNA of the CDR3: TGTGCCAGCAGTTACTCGCCAGGGAACACTGAAGCTTTCTTT. This translates into CASSYSPGNTEAFF.

The chain has TRBV6-5 and TRBJ1-2; D is uncertain. V lost 7 bases, J lost 4 bases, and 10 bases lay in between. Looked up from germline, CDR1 is MNHEY and CDR2 is SVGAGI. The CDR3 length is 12 residues. In DNA, the CDR3 is TGTGCCAGCAATAGTATGCTCTATGGCTACACCTTC. Translating gives CASNSMLYGYTF.

This sequence joins TRBV11-2 and TRBJ1-1, with 8 positions matching TRBD1. Per the germline V gene, CDR1 is SGHAT and CDR2 is FQNNGV. The CDR3 totals 14 residues. V was pared by 5 bases and J by 3 bases, with 5 bases of the junction left unmatched. The CDR3 here is CASSHGQGYTEAFF. The CDR3 nucleotides are TGTGCCAGCAGCCACGGACAGGGATACACTGAAGCTTTCTTT.

The chain has TRBV5-6 and TRBJ1-2; 8 bases agree with TRBD1. From germline, CDR1 is SGHDT and CDR2 YYEEEE. The ends lost 3 bases at V and 4 bases at J; junction bases unmatched: 14. The CDR3 is 17 residues long. CDR3 loop: CASSSQNFDRGGYGYTF. The CDR3 region has the DNA TGTGCCAGCAGCTCCCAAAATTTCGACAGGGGTGGCTATGGCTACACCTTC.

This sequence joins TRBV2 and TRBJ2-7; TRBD1 matches at 9 bases. Unmatched junction bases numbered 8, after V lost 5 bases and J lost 3 bases. There are 15 residues in the CDR3. Looked up from germline, CDR1 is SNHLY and CDR2 is FYNNEI. The CDR3 nucleotides are TGTGCCAGCAGTTACCGGGACAGGGCTTACTACGAGCAGTACTTC. Translation gives CASSYRDRAYYEQYF. The entire variable domain, with the rest obtained from reference TRBV2 and TRBJ2-7, is as follows: EPEVTQTPSHQVTQMGQEVILRCVPISNHLYFYWYRQILGQKVEFLVSFYNNEISEKSEIFDDQFSVERPDGSNFTLKIRSTKLEDSAMYFCASSYRDRAYYEQYFGPGTRLTVT.

CDR3 sequence: CASSFPYGTDNSPLHF. CDR3 in DNA: TGTGCCAGCAGTTTCCCCTATGGGACAGATAATTCACCCCTCCACTTT. This chain joins TRBV28 and TRBJ1-6; 7 bases match TRBD1. The V gene end was trimmed by 3 bases and the J gene end by 5 bases; junction bases not matched to a gene: 7. CDR3 length: 16 residues. In germline, CDR1 is MDHEN, CDR2 SYDVKM.

This clone has a single count. J is TRBJ2-7 and V is TRBV27, with 9 nucleotides matching TRBD2. The trim removed 0 bases at V and 3 bases at J, leaving 6 bases unmatched. In germline, CDR1 is MNHEY, CDR2 SMNVEV (reference sequence). CDR3 length: 16 residues. The CDR3 reads CASSLSGLAGIYEQYF. The CDR3 DNA follows: TGTGCCAGCAGTTTATCCGGTCTAGCGGGGATCTACGAGCAGTACTTC.

This chain joins TRBV7-2 and TRBJ1-2; D call uncertain. There are 15 residues in the CDR3. Trimming left V 5 bases short and J 8 bases short, with 21 bases between. CDR1 is SGHTA and CDR2 is FQGNSA in the germline V gene. The DNA of the CDR3 is TGTGCCAGCAGCCTCTTTTGGCTAGGTACGGAAGGCTACACCTTC. This translates into CASSLFWLGTEGYTF.

The chain is built from TRBV6-5 and TRBJ2-5, with 12 bases identical to TRBD1. Per the germline V gene, CDR1 is MNHEY and CDR2 is SVGAGI. The CDR3 covers 16 residues. After removal of 2 bases from V and 5 bases from J, the junction contained 6 bases not matched to a gene. The CDR3, as DNA: TGTGCCAGCAGTTACAGGGACAGGGGGCCTGGGGAGACCCAGTACTTC. Its translation: CASSYRDRGPGETQYF.

J is TRBJ1-2 and V is TRBV5-6; D gene unclear. This CDR3 spans 14 amino acids. Trimming removed 1 base from V and 4 bases from J, with 11 bases in between. The germline CDR1 and CDR2 sequences are SGHDT and YYEEEE. CDR3 residues: CASSLHNGGYGYTF. CDR3 in DNA: TGTGCCAGCAGCTTGCATAACGGTGGCTATGGCTACACCTTC. Supplemented by reference TRBV5-6 and TRBJ1-2, the full variable domain reads DAGVTQSPTHLIKTRGQQVTLRCSPKSGHDTVSWYQQALGQGPQFIFQYYEEEERQRGNFPDRFSGHQFPNYSSELNVNALLLGDSALYLCASSLHNGGYGYTFGSGTRLTVV.

About this clone: Other DNA sequences in this sample translate to the same CDR3. The V call is TRBV29-1, the J call TRBJ1-1; 7 bases are a match to TRBD1. J was trimmed by 1 base and V by 4 bases; bases with no gene match: 3. The CDR3 runs to 13 residues. Germline V lookup: CDR1 SQVTM, CDR2 ANQGSEA. CDR3 DNA sequence: TGCAGCGTTGTGGGACAGCAGAACACTGAAGCTTTCTTT. Residues: CSVVGQQNTEAFF. The whole variable domain, remainder taken from reference TRBV29-1 and TRBJ1-1, is SAVISQKPSRDICQRGTSLTIQCQVDSQVTMMFWYRQQPGQSLTLIATANQGSEATYESGFVIDKFPISRPNLTFSTLTVSNMSPEDSSIYLCSVVGQQNTEAFFGQGTRLTVV.

CDR3 DNA: TGTGCCAGCACAGGGGACGGTAACACCGGGGAGCTGTTTTTT. Translated: CASTGDGNTGELFF. V is TRBV10-3 and J is TRBJ2-2, with 7 bases fitting TRBD1. This CDR3 is built from 14 residues. Germline V gene lookup returns CDR1 ENHRY and CDR2 SYGVKD. The V and J ends lost 10 bases and 2 bases, in that order; junction bases with no gene match: 7.

The chain joins TRBV6-6 to TRBJ2-6, with 8 bases fitting TRBD1. The CDR3 runs 16 residues. J was trimmed by 4 bases and V by 6 bases; bases with no gene match: 8. The germline gives CDR1 MNHNY, CDR2 SVGAGI (reference sequence). The CDR3 DNA follows: TGTGCCAGCAGAGGACAGGGATTGAGGGGGGCCAACGTCCTGACTTTC. Its protein is CASRGQGLRGANVLTF.